This T cell receptor beta chain was found in a study of technical replicates of blood from several donors. Clones were sequenced by immunoSEQ multiplex PCR, and TCRdb holds only the in-frame ones, with some missing. The data show approximately 88,000 clones, roughly 96% seen once. The clonotype comes from a human donor in good health. The source material was T cells isolated from PBMCs.

This chain's CDR3 is CAWSLLAGAGELFF. The CDR3 DNA reads as TGTGCCTGGAGTCTTTTAGCGGGAGCCGGGGAGCTGTTTTTT. The chain uses TRBV30 and TRBJ2-2; 9 bases align to TRBD2. The germline V gene encodes CDR1 GTSNPN and CDR2 SVGIG (reference sequence). The CDR3 is 14 amino acids. Trimming removed 2 bases from V and 6 bases from J; junction bases left unmatched: 4.